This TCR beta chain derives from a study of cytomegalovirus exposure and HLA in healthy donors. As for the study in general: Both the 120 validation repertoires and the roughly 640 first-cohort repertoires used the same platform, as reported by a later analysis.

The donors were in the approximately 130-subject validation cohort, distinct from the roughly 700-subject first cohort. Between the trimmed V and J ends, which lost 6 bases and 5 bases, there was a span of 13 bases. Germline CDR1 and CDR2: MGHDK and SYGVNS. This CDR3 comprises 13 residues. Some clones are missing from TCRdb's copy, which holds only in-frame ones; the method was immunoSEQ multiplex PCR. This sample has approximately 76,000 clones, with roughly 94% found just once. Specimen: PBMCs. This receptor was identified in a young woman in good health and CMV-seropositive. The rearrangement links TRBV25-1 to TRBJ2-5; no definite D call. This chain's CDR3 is CASSETPVETQYF. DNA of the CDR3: TGTGCCAGCAGCGAGACACCAGTGGAGACCCAGTACTTC.